This T cell receptor (beta chain) was sequenced for a study of PD-1 and CTLA-4 blockade in melanoma. Libraries were prepared by immunoSEQ multiplex PCR; TCRdb keeps only in-frame clonotypes and omits some of them. The profile shows under 40,000 clones, 88% of them singletons. CDR3 length equals 14 residues. The junction had 0 bases not matched to a gene; V was cut back by 1 base and J by 2 bases. CDR1 and CDR2 from the germline V gene are SGHAT and FQNNGV. The sequence was obtained from a human donor with melanoma. The chain employs TRBV11-2 and TRBJ2-7, with TRBD2 matching over 9 bases. Source: CD8+ T cells from peripheral blood, taken from a patient given anti-PD-1 treatment. DNA for the CDR3: TGTGCCAGCAGCTTAGTAGCGGGGGCCTACGAGCAGTACTTC. It translates to CASSLVAGAYEQYF.